The entry that follows covers one TCR beta chain sequence. Other DNA sequences within the sample encode an identical CDR3. The source of the sample is a study of T cell changes during pregnancy in multiple sclerosis. The ends were cut back, 3 bases at V and 1 base at J, with 7 bases in the middle. This CDR3 is 14 amino acids long. Per the germline V gene, CDR1 is KGHSH and CDR2 is LQKENI. The protocol was immunoSEQ multiplex PCR, while the TCRdb copy is restricted to in-frame clones and leaves out a portion. The table shows roughly 61,000 clones, with roughly 93% occurring only once. Sequencing used peripheral blood, obtained after pregnancy. V gene TRBV18 combines with J gene TRBJ1-3; weak D call: TRBD1 (5 bases). This receptor was taken from a female donor with multiple sclerosis, enrolled in a pregnancy study. The CDR3 DNA reads TGTGCCAGCTCACCCCAGGGTTCTGGAAACACCATATATTTT. Protein: CASSPQGSGNTIYF.